These T cell receptor beta chains were read from a single sample in a study of blood T cells in healthy people across ages. TCRdb reprocessed the 5' RACE reads via MiXCR and lists one record per CDR3 protein. This table has around 1,500,000 distinct CDR3 sequences, approximately 40% appearing once. Sequencing was done on a sample of blood. The receptors shown here come from a woman between 18 and 29 years old in good health. The CDR3 runs from the conserved cysteine through the conserved F or W. A D gene is named only where the DNA matches it firmly. For some rows the clone size is stated as once, few or many, or as a class when expanded; others skip it.

TGTGCCTGGAGTGGGACTAGCGGGAATGACGAGCAGTACTTC,CAWSGTSGNDEQYF,TRBJ2-7,TRBD2,TRBV30,NA
TGTGCCAGCAGTTTGACGAGACAGCCCCAGCATTTT,CASSLTRQPQHF,TRBJ1-5,NA,TRBV28,NA
TGCGCCAGCAGCTCCCACTCCCTGAACACTGAAGCTTTCTTT,CASSSHSLNTEAFF,TRBJ1-1,NA,TRBV4-1,few
TGTGCCAGCAGTTTAAGGAGAAAAACCGGCTATGGCTACACCTTC,CASSLRRKTGYGYTF,TRBJ1-2,NA,TRBV12-3/TRBV12-4,many
TGCAGTGCTAGACCTCAAACCGGGTTTTCGACTAATGAAAAACTGTTTTTT,CSARPQTGFSTNEKLFF,TRBJ1-4,NA,TRBV20-1,few
TGTGCCGGCAGCTTATACAGGGGTGGCCAGCCCCAGCATTTT,CAGSLYRGGQPQHF,TRBJ1-5,TRBD1,TRBV7-2,NA
TGTGCCAGCAGCCGCACCGACCAGGGCGCGGCTTTCTTT,CASSRTDQGAAFF,TRBJ1-1,NA,TRBV3-1,NA
TGTGCCAGCAGCGGGGGCGACGTGACCGGGGAGCTGTTTTTT,CASSGGDVTGELFF,TRBJ2-2,NA,TRBV12-3/TRBV12-4,few
TGTGCCAGCAGTTTGAGCTATAGCAAAGAGACCCAGTACTTC,CASSLSYSKETQYF,TRBJ2-5,NA,TRBV27,few
TGTGCCAGCAGCCATAGCGGGACCTCCTACAATGAGCAGTTCTTC,CASSHSGTSYNEQFF,TRBJ2-1,TRBD2,TRBV6-2/TRBV6-3,NA
TGTGCCAGCAGCTTAAGGGCGGGAGGGCCCAACGAGCAGTTCTTC,CASSLRAGGPNEQFF,TRBJ2-1,TRBD2,TRBV7-2,NA
TGTGCCATCAGTGAGTCGACAGGGCTCGCCAATCAGCCCCAGCATTTT,CAISESTGLANQPQHF,TRBJ1-5,TRBD1,TRBV10-3,NA
TGTGCCAGCAGCGCAGGGACGGGGCCTACCTACGAGCAGTACTTC,CASSAGTGPTYEQYF,TRBJ2-7,NA,TRBV6-1,once
TGTGCCAGCAGCCAGGGACAGTCAACTACAGATACGCAGTATTTT,CASSQGQSTTDTQYF,TRBJ2-3,TRBD1,TRBV6-2/TRBV6-3,few
TGCAGTGCTAGAGATCTTGGGTCACCCCTCCACTTT,CSARDLGSPLHF,TRBJ1-6,NA,TRBV20-1,few
TGTGCCATCATGGCTAGCGGGAGTATCGACGAGCAGTACTTC,CAIMASGSIDEQYF,TRBJ2-7,TRBD2,TRBV10-3,NA
TGCGCCAGCAGCTTGGACAGGAACGGCTATGGCTACACCTTC,CASSLDRNGYGYTF,TRBJ1-2,NA,TRBV5-1,NA
TGTGCCAGCAGTTACTCGAAAAGCACAGATACGCAGTATTTT,CASSYSKSTDTQYF,TRBJ2-3,NA,TRBV6-5,NA
TGTGCCAGCAGCTCCTCTAGCGGGAGCTCCTACGAGCAGTACTTC,CASSSSSGSSYEQYF,TRBJ2-7,TRBD2,TRBV7-2,NA
TGTGCCAGTGCCCCGGGTAACTCCTACCATGAGCAGTTCTTC,CASAPGNSYHEQFF,TRBJ2-1,NA,TRBV19,NA
TGTGCCAGCGGCTTGCCCCAAGCAAATCAGCCCCAGCATTTT,CASGLPQANQPQHF,TRBJ1-5,NA,TRBV6-1,NA
TGTGCCAGCAGTTACTATGCAGGGTCCTACGAGCAGTACTTC,CASSYYAGSYEQYF,TRBJ2-7,NA,TRBV6-5,few
TGCGCCAGCAGTAGCGAAGGCGACTCCTACGAGCAGTACTTC,CASSSEGDSYEQYF,TRBJ2-7,NA,TRBV5-1,NA
TGTGCCAGCAGTACGCAGGGTAACTATGGCTACACCTTC,CASSTQGNYGYTF,TRBJ1-2,NA,TRBV6-1,NA
TGCAGTGCTAGTGCCAGCGGGGGCCGGGAGACCCAGTACTTC,CSASASGGRETQYF,TRBJ2-5,TRBD2,TRBV20-1,NA
TGTGCCAGCAGTTTGACCGGACAGGGGCCGTCCGAGCAGTACTTC,CASSLTGQGPSEQYF,TRBJ2-7,TRBD1,TRBV12-3/TRBV12-4,NA
TGTGCCAGCAGTAACAACCCCCACTTCGGCTACACCTTC,CASSNNPHFGYTF,TRBJ1-2,NA,TRBV27,NA
TGTGCCAGCAGTAGTTATGTATTCCGGGACGTCCTCGAGCAGTACTTC,CASSSYVFRDVLEQYF,TRBJ2-7,NA,TRBV6-5,NA
TGCAGTCTTACTAGCGGGAGAGACAACACAGATACGCAGTATTTT,CSLTSGRDNTDTQYF,TRBJ2-3,TRBD2,TRBV20-1,NA
TGTGCCTGGAGTATACAGGGTGGGGGTTTCAATGAGCAGTACTTC,CAWSIQGGGFNEQYF,TRBJ2-7,NA,TRBV30,NA
TGTGCCAGCAGCTCCCAGAACCTGGGACAGTCCTCAACTAACTATGGCTACACCTTC,CASSSQNLGQSSTNYGYTF,TRBJ1-2,TRBD1,TRBV11-2,few
TGTGCCAGCAGTTTGGGGGCGGTGAGAGGATTCACAGATACGCAGTATTTT,CASSLGAVRGFTDTQYF,TRBJ2-3,NA,TRBV12-3/TRBV12-4,NA
TGCGCCAGCAGTGATCGGGCAGGAATGAGGGGCCGCCAAGAGACCCAGTACTTC,CASSDRAGMRGRQETQYF,TRBJ2-5,NA,TRBV10-2,NA
TGTGCTTTAACATCCACCGGCCATTATGGCTACACCTTC,CALTSTGHYGYTF,TRBJ1-2,NA,TRBV28,NA
TGTGCCAGCAGTCAACTAGCGGGAGGGTGGGATACGCAGTATTTT,CASSQLAGGWDTQYF,TRBJ2-3,TRBD2,TRBV6-5,few
TGCGCCAGCAGCCCCATAATGGCGGCAGGGGAGCAAGAGACCCAGTACTTC,CASSPIMAAGEQETQYF,TRBJ2-5,NA,TRBV4-1,NA
TGTGCCAGCTCACCAGGGCCTCAGCAGTTCTTC,CASSPGPQQFF,TRBJ2-1,NA,TRBV18,once
TGTGCCAGCAGCCAAGATCTCGAAGGGGTTGACCAGCCCCAGCATTTT,CASSQDLEGVDQPQHF,TRBJ1-5,NA,TRBV4-2,NA
TGTGCCAGCATCCAGCAACGGGGTCTGATCACTGAAGCTTTCTTT,CASIQQRGLITEAFF,TRBJ1-1,NA,TRBV7-9,NA
TGCGCCAGCAGCGCGGGTGACTCGGGCTTTCATATCCACAATCAGCCCCAGCATTTT,CASSAGDSGFHIHNQPQHF,TRBJ1-5,NA,TRBV5-1,NA
TGCAGCGTTGGGGACAGTAACTATGGCTACACCTTC,CSVGDSNYGYTF,TRBJ1-2,TRBD1,TRBV29-1,many
TGCGCCAGCAGTGAGTACAGGGCCAGCTCCTACGAGCAGTACTTC,CASSEYRASSYEQYF,TRBJ2-7,NA,TRBV10-1,NA
TGTGCCAGCAGTCGGGCCCTCAACCAAGAGACCCAGTACTTC,CASSRALNQETQYF,TRBJ2-5,NA,TRBV6-1,once
TGTGCCAGCAGGTCGCAGAGTTTCGTGAATGAGCAGTTCTTC,CASRSQSFVNEQFF,TRBJ2-1,NA,TRBV7-2,NA
TGCGCCAGCAGTCCGGGCCGAGACTACAATGAGCAGTTCTTC,CASSPGRDYNEQFF,TRBJ2-1,NA,TRBV10-2,many
TGTGCCAGCAGGGAGGCATCCTACGAGCAGTACTTC,CASREASYEQYF,TRBJ2-7,NA,TRBV28,NA
TGTGCCAGCAGCCCGATTACTAGTGGCGAGCAGTTCTTC,CASSPITSGEQFF,TRBJ2-1,NA,TRBV7-7,few
TGCGCCAGCAGCGGGATGGGAGGGACAGTCTCCTACGAGCAGTACTTC,CASSGMGGTVSYEQYF,TRBJ2-7,NA,TRBV4-1,few
TGTGCCAGCTCACCTACAGGGAGGGGTGAGCAGTTCTTC,CASSPTGRGEQFF,TRBJ2-1,NA,TRBV18,NA
TGTGCCAGCAGTGAACGGGCCTACGAGCAGTACTTC,CASSERAYEQYF,TRBJ2-7,NA,TRBV6-1,many
TGTGCCAGCAGCTTAGGGGCAGTCAGCTCCTACGAGCAGTACTTC,CASSLGAVSSYEQYF,TRBJ2-7,NA,TRBV7-9,few
TGTGCCAGCAGTTCGGTTCGGCATTACAATGAGCAGTTCTTC,CASSSVRHYNEQFF,TRBJ2-1,NA,TRBV28,few
TGTGCCAGCAGCACTCCAAGGACTAGCGGGGCCGATACGCAGTATTTT,CASSTPRTSGADTQYF,TRBJ2-3,TRBD2,TRBV3-1,NA
TGCGCCAGCAGCTTGGAGTGGGGGGGCGGTGAAAAACTGTTTTTT,CASSLEWGGGEKLFF,TRBJ1-4,NA,TRBV5-1,few
TGTGCCAGCAGCCCCCTAATGGTCCCCGGTCTTGGGGAGACCCAGTACTTC,CASSPLMVPGLGETQYF,TRBJ2-5,NA,TRBV7-9,NA
TGCGCCAGCAGGGGGGACGCCTACAATGAGCAGTTCTTC,CASRGDAYNEQFF,TRBJ2-1,NA,TRBV5-1,NA
TGTGCCAGCAGCCCCAGGGGGGACTGGCGGGGCACAGATACGCAGTATTTT,CASSPRGDWRGTDTQYF,TRBJ2-3,NA,TRBV14,NA